This section outlines one T cell receptor beta chain sequence together with its context. The data are from a study of OX40 agonist ivuxolimab in advanced cancers. Germline-derived CDR1 and CDR2 are SGHTA and FQGTGA. The CDR3 extends over 12 amino acids. The V end lost 2 bases, the J end lost 9 bases, and 9 bases lay between the germline ends. Only in-frame clones appear in the TCRdb table, and some are missing; sequencing was by immunoSEQ multiplex PCR. The sample shows tens of thousands of clones, about 85% of them seen only once. It was autoimmune disease history or systemic immunosuppression that excluded patients.

The sequence was collected from an adult with an advanced solid tumor such as melanoma, head and neck, liver or kidney cancer. The chain employs TRBV7-3 and TRBJ2-3; D might be TRBD2 (5 bases). The sequenced sample was CD4+ or CD8+ T cells sorted from blood, obtained in a trial of the OX40 agonist ivuxolimab. The DNA for the CDR3 is TGTGCCAGCAGCTTACCGGGATCCACGCAGTATTTT. Its protein is CASSLPGSTQYF.